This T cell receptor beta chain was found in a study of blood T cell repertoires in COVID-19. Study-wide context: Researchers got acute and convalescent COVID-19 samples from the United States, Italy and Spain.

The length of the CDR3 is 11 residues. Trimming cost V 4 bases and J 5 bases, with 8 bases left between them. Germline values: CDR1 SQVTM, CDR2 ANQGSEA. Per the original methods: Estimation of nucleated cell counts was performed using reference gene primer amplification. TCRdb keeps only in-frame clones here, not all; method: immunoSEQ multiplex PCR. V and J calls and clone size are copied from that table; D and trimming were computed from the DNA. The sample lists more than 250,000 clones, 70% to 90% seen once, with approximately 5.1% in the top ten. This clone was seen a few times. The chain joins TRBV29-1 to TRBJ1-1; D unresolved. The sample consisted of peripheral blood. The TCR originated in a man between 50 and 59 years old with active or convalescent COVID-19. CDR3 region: CSVVRGTEAFF. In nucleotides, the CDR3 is TGCAGCGTTGTGAGAGGGACTGAAGCTTTCTTT.